The 17 T cell receptor beta chains below were found in one sample sequenced in a study of shared clonotypes between healthy human individuals. Naive CD8 cells lacked CD45RO and underwent positive selection for CCR7, leaving out terminally differentiated effector memory CD45RA+ cells. Sequenced by immunoSEQ multiplex PCR; TCRdb stores in-frame clones only, minus some. The table records hundreds of thousands of clones, about 96% of them present only once. The sample was naive CD8+ T cells sorted from blood. All receptors derive from a woman in her twenties or thirties in good health.

The chain employs TRBV2 and TRBJ2-7; TRBD2 might be the D (6 bases). Germline CDR1 reads SNHLY; CDR2 reads FYNNEI. This CDR3 contains 14 residues. Trimming removed 8 bases at V and 5 bases at J, with 19 bases between. CDR3 DNA: TGTGCCAGCGCCTGGATCGCGGAGGGGAACGAGCAGTACTTC. Its protein product is CASAWIAEGNEQYF.

This chain connects TRBV19 to TRBJ2-2, with D possibly TRBD2 on 5 matching bases. V gave up 7 bases and J gave up 4 bases, with 16 bases separating them. The CDR3 loop spans 15 amino acids. The germline V gene has CDR1 LNHDA and CDR2 SQIVND (reference sequence). The CDR3 nucleotides read TGTGCCAGTAAATTCGGGGTAGGGATCACCGGGGAGCTGTTTTTT. Its translation is CASKFGVGITGELFF.

The J gene is TRBJ2-7, the V gene TRBV27; TRBD2 matches at 11 bases. The germline gives CDR1 MNHEY, CDR2 SMNVEV (reference sequence). V dropped 5 bases and J dropped 4; count of bases not matched to a gene: 4. The CDR3 sequence is 14 residues long. The CDR3 spells CASSMGLAVYEQYF. DNA for the CDR3: TGTGCCAGCAGTATGGGACTAGCGGTTTACGAGCAGTACTTC.

V is TRBV19 and J is TRBJ1-5; D perhaps matches TRBD1 (5 bases). This CDR3 region has 15 residues. CDR1 is LNHDA, CDR2 SQIVND, per germline (reference sequence). Trimming removed 3 bases at V and 1 base at J, with 10 bases between. This CDR3 is CASSMFWGSNQPQHF. The CDR3 region has the DNA TGTGCCAGTAGTATGTTTTGGGGGAGCAATCAGCCCCAGCATTTT.

The J gene is TRBJ2-1, the V gene TRBV2; TRBD2 agrees at 7 bases. V gave up 8 bases and J gave up 1 base; unmatched junction bases: 5. Germline CDR1 and CDR2: SNHLY and FYNNEI. CDR3 size: 14 residues. The CDR3 DNA is TGTGCCAGCGGGCTAGCGGCGTCCTACAATGAGCAGTTCTTC. Translation gives CASGLAASYNEQFF.

This chain uses TRBV2 with TRBJ2-3, with TRBD1 identical over 7 bases. CDR1 SNHLY and CDR2 FYNNEI come from the germline V gene. The CDR3 loop spans 15 amino acids. V gave up 8 bases and J gave up 2 bases; unmatched junction bases: 10. The CDR3 bases are TGTGCCAGCGGTCCCGGGACAGCGTACACAGATACGCAGTATTTT. Protein: CASGPGTAYTDTQYF.

The V call is TRBV25-1, the J call TRBJ2-3; tentatively, D is TRBD2 (6 bases). Germline lookup yields CDR1 MGHDK and CDR2 SYGVNS. V was pared by 4 bases and J by 5 bases, with 7 bases between. The CDR3 is 12 amino acids. The CDR3 protein is CASSGGVDTQYF. The CDR3 DNA reads TGTGCCAGCAGTGGGGGGGTAGATACGCAGTATTTT.

The chain joins TRBV27 to TRBJ1-4; D is perhaps TRBD1 (6 bases). This CDR3 has 14 amino acids. Germline V gene lookup returns CDR1 MNHEY and CDR2 SMNVEV (reference sequence). Trimming pared 3 bases from V and 5 bases from J, leaving 10 bases between. DNA for the CDR3: TGTGCCAGCAGTTTGACAGGAACAAATGAAAAACTGTTTTTT. It translates to CASSLTGTNEKLFF.

This clone was recorded once. This sequence joins TRBV5-1 and TRBJ2-7, with 8 bases lining up with TRBD2. Losses at the gene ends were 0 bases for V and 4 bases for J; bases not matched to a gene: 9. The CDR3 is 16 amino acids. Germline values: CDR1 SGHRS, CDR2 YFSETQ. The CDR3 coding sequence is TGCGCCAGCAGCTTGGAAGGCAGCGGGAGCCTGTACGAGCAGTACTTC. This codes for CASSLEGSGSLYEQYF.

The genes are TRBV7-9 and TRBJ2-3; D possibly corresponds to TRBD1 (5 bases). There are 14 residues in the CDR3. In germline, CDR1 is SEHNR, CDR2 FQNEAQ (reference sequence). V lost 8 bases, J lost 5 bases, and 17 bases lay in between. CDR3 nucleotides: TGTGCCAGCTCCCCACAGGCAGGCCGAGATACGCAGTATTTT. Translation gives CASSPQAGRDTQYF.

The chain has TRBV28 and TRBJ1-1, with no clear D. V was shortened by 3 bases and J by 6 bases, with 5 bases between the two germline ends. The CDR3 runs to 11 residues. CDR1 is MDHEN and CDR2 is SYDVKM in the germline V gene. The CDR3 protein is CASSFFAEAFF. The CDR3, as DNA: TGTGCCAGCAGTTTCTTTGCTGAAGCTTTCTTT.

V and J are TRBV11-2 and TRBJ2-1; 7 bases are shared with TRBD2. This CDR3 spans 15 amino acids. Germline V gene lookup returns CDR1 SGHAT and CDR2 FQNNGV. The J segment lost 5 bases and the V segment lost 5 bases, leaving 9 bases of the junction unmatched. The CDR3 loop reads CASSTSGTNDNEQFF. CDR3 coding DNA: TGTGCCAGCAGCACCAGCGGGACGAACGACAATGAGCAGTTCTTC. The full variable domain, in which reference TRBV11-2 and TRBJ2-1 provide the parts outside the CDR3, is EAGVAQSPRYKIIEKRQSVAFWCNPISGHATLYWYQQILGQGPKLLIQFQNNGVVDDSQLPKDRFSAERLKGVDSTLKIQPAKLEDSAVYLCASSTSGTNDNEQFFGPGTRLTVL.

The chain combines TRBV28 with TRBJ1-1, with no clear D. The CDR3 contains 15 residues. Germline V CDR1 and CDR2: MDHEN, SYDVKM. Trimming stripped 5 bases from V and 0 bases from J, with 13 bases between. CDR3 sequence: CASSIRVVLNTEAFF. CDR3 in DNA: TGTGCCAGCAGTATTAGAGTAGTGTTGAACACTGAAGCTTTCTTT.

Regarding this clone: The same CDR3 arises from other DNA sequences in this sample as well. CDR3 region: CASSLSRPETQYF. DNA of the CDR3: TGTGCCAGCAGTTTATCCAGGCCTGAGACCCAGTACTTC. The chain uses TRBV28 and TRBJ2-5; D is uncertain. The CDR3 runs to 13 residues. Trimming took off 1 base at V and 5 bases at J, with 8 bases between the two ends. Germline-derived CDR1 and CDR2 are MDHEN and SYDVKM.

The CDR3 here is CASSQRPDLSSEQYF. CDR3 sequence (DNA): TGCGCCAGCAGCCAGCGCCCCGACCTTTCGTCCGAGCAGTACTTC. This chain joins TRBV4-1 and TRBJ2-7; no clear D gene. V lost 3 bases and J 6 bases, leaving 18 bases between the germline ends. The germline V gene has CDR1 MGHRA and CDR2 YSYEKL. This CDR3 spans 15 amino acids.

V gene TRBV15 combines with J gene TRBJ2-3, with 9 positions matching TRBD2. The CDR3 extends over 16 amino acids. The V segment lost 9 bases and the J segment 5 bases; nucleotides outside the gene matches: 15. Per the germline V gene, CDR1 is LNHNV and CDR2 is YYDKDF (reference sequence). The CDR3 sequence is CATKTPWASGKDTQYF. CDR3 coding DNA: TGTGCCACGAAAACCCCCTGGGCTAGCGGGAAAGATACGCAGTATTTT.

The chain joins TRBV7-9 to TRBJ2-7; 11 bases agree with TRBD1. CDR3 length: 15 amino acids. The V gene's germline CDR1 is SEHNR and CDR2 FQNEAQ (reference sequence). Trimming cost V 5 bases and J 3 bases; bases outside gene matches: 6. As DNA, the CDR3 is TGTGCCAGCAGCCGTGGACAGGGGGCGAACTACGAGCAGTACTTC. It encodes CASSRGQGANYEQYF.